This note documents a single T cell receptor beta chain sequence. No antigen is known for it. Germline values: CDR1 KGHSH, CDR2 LQKENI. The length of the CDR3 is 14 residues. Trimming removed 5 bases from V and 2 bases from J, with 12 bases in between. Only in-frame clones appear in the TCRdb table, and some are missing; sequencing was by immunoSEQ multiplex PCR. The table shows around 140,000 clones, with over 75% occurring only once. The data are from a study of T cell responses to AZD1222 COVID-19 vaccine. Study summary: The study pooled second doses at about 4 or about 12 weeks.

Study-level points and caveats: Reportedly, nearly half the spike-specific TCRs target unmutated variant regions. Donors were chiefly white British, with a greater number of females, and clonal diversity was perhaps underestimated. All repertoire sampling was performed exclusively after the peak T cell response.

V and J are TRBV18 and TRBJ1-1, with D tentatively TRBD1 (5 bases). This TCR came from an adult in good health. The material was peripheral blood, obtained on day 0 of AZD1222 vaccination. CDR3 protein: CASSGVDRNTEAFF. The DNA for the CDR3 is TGTGCCAGCTCAGGGGTAGACAGAAACACTGAAGCTTTCTTT. The variable domain in full, completed from reference TRBV18 and TRBJ1-1, reads NAGVMQNPRHLVRRRGQEARLRCSPMKGHSHVYWYRQLPEEGLKFMVYLQKENIIDESGMPKERFSAEFPKEGPSILRIQQVVRGDSAAYFCASSGVDRNTEAFFGQGTRLTVV.